These 6 T cell receptor beta chains were all obtained from the same sample, sequenced in a study of cytomegalovirus exposure and HLA in healthy donors. Use of 60 Vbeta and 13 Jbeta primers characterized the PCR. Assay: immunoSEQ multiplex PCR; the TCRdb copy retains only in-frame clones and omits some. The table records approximately 220,000 clones, approximately 80% of them present only once. Material for sequencing was PBMCs. The receptors shown here come from a boy younger than 10 in good health and CMV-seronegative.

This chain connects TRBV10-1 to TRBJ2-1; D possibly corresponds to TRBD2 (6 bases). Trimming stripped 2 bases from V and 9 bases from J, with 14 bases between. This CDR3 spans 14 amino acids. Germline lookup yields CDR1 WNHNN and CDR2 SYGVQD (reference sequence). The CDR3 reads CASSEEPWGGEQFF. CDR3 DNA sequence: TGCGCCAGCAGTGAGGAACCTTGGGGAGGTGAGCAGTTCTTC.

The chain links TRBV30 to TRBJ2-3, with TRBD1 matching 7 bases. This CDR3 spans 13 amino acids. V was clipped by 6 bases and J by 3 bases; unmatched bases: 6. Germline CDR1 GTSNPN, CDR2 SVGIG (reference sequence). For the CDR3, the DNA is TGTGCCTGCCGCAGGGGGATTACAGATACGCAGTATTTT. Amino acids: CACRRGITDTQYF.

CDR3 sequence: CASSYSSSYEQYF. As DNA, the CDR3 is TGTGCCAGCAGTTACTCAAGCTCCTACGAGCAGTACTTC. The rearrangement uses TRBV27 and TRBJ2-7; no definite D call. CDR1 is MNHEY, CDR2 SMNVEV, per germline (reference sequence). This CDR3 has 13 amino acids. With 4 bases removed from V and 0 bases from J, the gap between germline ends came to 7 bases.

The J gene is TRBJ1-1, the V gene TRBV5-6; perhaps TRBD1 as D (5 bases). V was pared by 4 bases and J by 10 bases, with 14 bases between. The CDR3 loop spans 12 amino acids. Germline loops: CDR1 SGHDT, CDR2 YYEEEE. The CDR3 protein is CASSPSGRAAFF. The CDR3 nucleotides read TGTGCCAGCAGCCCCTCGGGCAGGGCAGCTTTCTTT.

The chain uses TRBV7-9 and TRBJ2-2; 9 bases map to TRBD1. The V and J ends lost 4 bases and 6 bases, in that order; junction bases with no gene match: 9. The CDR3 is 16 amino acids. Germline V lookup: CDR1 SEHNR, CDR2 FQNEAQ (reference sequence). DNA of the CDR3: TGTGCCAGCAGCTACCGGGACAGGGAAGGTGCCGGGGAGCTGTTTTTT. It translates to CASSYRDREGAGELFF.

This clone was observed once. The chain is built from TRBV18 and TRBJ1-1, with unresolved D. The V gene's germline CDR1 is KGHSH and CDR2 LQKENI. The V and J ends lost 4 bases and 4 bases respectively, with 13 bases between them. The CDR3 length is 14 residues. Here the CDR3 reads CASSREGEGTEAFF. For the CDR3, the DNA is TGTGCCAGCTCACGCGAGGGTGAGGGCACTGAAGCTTTCTTT.